The 16 T cell receptor beta chains reported below all come from one sample, sequenced in a study of blood T cells in healthy people across ages. The second PCR ran about 6 to 12 cycles with a sample-barcoded 5' primer and J-beta primers. Each CDR3 protein is one row after TCRdb ran MiXCR on the 5' RACE reads. Here the sample spans hundreds of thousands of distinct CDR3 sequences, roughly 60% being singletons. What was sequenced was blood. The receptors stem from a man aged 30-40 years in good health.

This clonotype was observed a single time. The chain uses TRBV5-4 and TRBJ1-2, with D possibly TRBD1 on 5 matching bases. The germline V gene has CDR1 SGHNT and CDR2 YYREEE (reference sequence). CDR3 size: 14 residues. V lost 4 bases to trimming and J lost 7 bases, with 17 bases between them. CDR3 sequence: CASSPGPLDSGYTF. CDR3 DNA sequence: TGTGCCAGCAGCCCAGGGCCCTTGGACTCTGGCTACACCTTC. Full variable domain (remainder filled in from reference TRBV5-4 and TRBJ1-2): ETGVTQSPTHLIKTRGQQVTLRCSSQSGHNTVSWYQQALGQGPQFIFQYYREEENGRGNFPPRFSGLQFPNYSSELNVNALELDDSALYLCASSPGPLDSGYTFGSGTRLTVV.

The chain combines TRBV7-8 with TRBJ2-1, with D perhaps being TRBD1 or TRBD2 (8 bases each). This CDR3 is built from 16 residues. Germline lookup yields CDR1 SGHVS and CDR2 FQNEAQ. Trimming cost V 1 base and J 15 bases, with 25 bases left between them. The chain's CDR3 is CASSLESGGILADAFF. The CDR3 DNA reads as TGTGCCAGCAGCTTAGAATCAGGGGGCATACTAGCGGACGCGTTCTTC.

This sequence joins TRBV30 and TRBJ2-7, with D uncertain. V was shortened by 0 bases and J by 3 bases, with 6 bases between the two germline ends. Germline CDR1 is GTSNPN and CDR2 is SVGIG (reference sequence). The CDR3 is 12 residues long. The CDR3 DNA is TGTGCCTGGAGTGTATCGGGCTACGAGCAGTACTTC. Its protein product is CAWSVSGYEQYF. The full variable domain, completed using reference TRBV30 and TRBJ2-7, is SQTIHQWPATLVQPVGSPLSLECTVEGTSNPNLYWYRQAAGRGLQLLFYSVGIGQISSEVPQNLSASRPQDRQFILSSKKLLLSDSGFYLCAWSVSGYEQYFGPGTRLTVT.

The chain joins TRBV6-5 to TRBJ2-3; 9 nucleotides agree with TRBD2. Germline CDR1 is MNHEY and CDR2 is SVGAGI. V dropped 6 bases and J dropped 4; count of bases not matched to a gene: 8. The CDR3 contains 15 residues. For the CDR3, the DNA is TGTGCCAGCAGACAAGCGGGAGGTAGGGCAGATACGCAGTATTTT. Translation gives CASRQAGGRADTQYF.

V and J are TRBV20-1 and TRBJ1-2; 9 positions match TRBD1. Germline CDR1 DFQATT, CDR2 SNEGSKA (reference sequence). V lost 1 base, J lost 9 bases, and 9 bases stayed unmatched. The CDR3 runs to 14 residues. The chain's CDR3 is CSARAGQGKGSYTF. Written as DNA, the CDR3 is TGCAGTGCTAGAGCGGGACAGGGAAAGGGTAGCTACACCTTC.

This clonotype was picked up a small number of times. V and J are TRBV6-1 and TRBJ2-7, with D perhaps matching TRBD1 (5 bases). Germline CDR1 and CDR2: MNHNS and SASEGT. The CDR3 is made up of 16 amino acids. V lost 5 bases, J lost 0 bases, and 17 bases lay in between. CDR3 loop: CASSTTGQRTSYEQYF. As DNA, the CDR3 is TGTGCCAGCAGTACGACCGGACAACGAACCTCCTACGAGCAGTACTTC.

The chain links TRBV30 to TRBJ2-3; no firm D call. The germline V gene has CDR1 GTSNPN and CDR2 SVGIG (reference sequence). The CDR3 contains 14 residues. V gave up 4 bases and J gave up 2 bases, with 13 bases separating them. As DNA, the CDR3 is TGTGCCTGGAAACCGAGTAGGTTCACAGATACGCAGTATTTT. Translating it yields CAWKPSRFTDTQYF.

This clonotype was seen more than once but under ten times. The rearrangement links TRBV7-2 to TRBJ1-5, with D tentatively TRBD1 (6 bases). The CDR3 sequence is 15 residues long. Trimming left V 5 bases short and J 7 bases short, with 18 bases between. Germline V CDR1 and CDR2: SGHTA, FQGNSA. The CDR3: CASSQAGGKSQPQHF. CDR3 DNA sequence: TGTGCCAGCAGCCAGGCGGGGGGCAAGTCACAGCCCCAGCATTTT.

The rearrangement joins TRBV30 to TRBJ1-1, with a tentative D call TRBD1 (5 bases). Trimming removed 4 bases at V and 3 bases at J, with 21 bases between. This CDR3 comprises 16 residues. Germline V CDR1 and CDR2: GTSNPN, SVGIG (reference sequence). This CDR3 reads CAWTPGLGSGDTEAFF. As DNA, the CDR3 is TGTGCCTGGACCCCGGGACTTGGGTCGGGGGACACTGAAGCTTTCTTT.

This clonotype occurred a few times. This chain links TRBV6-1 with TRBJ1-2, with D unclear. The CDR3 runs 12 residues. The V gene lost 7 bases and the J gene lost 8 bases, with 14 bases spanning the gap. The V gene's germline CDR1 is MNHNS and CDR2 SASEGT. CDR3 bases: TGTGCCAGCACCTATCTCGCTAGAGGCTACACCTTC. This encodes CASTYLARGYTF.

This chain connects TRBV4-2 to TRBJ2-3; 7 bases agree with TRBD2. The CDR3 has 16 residues. Germline CDR1 and CDR2: LGHNA and YNFKEQ. Unmatched junction bases numbered 9, after V lost 4 bases and J lost 2 bases. The CDR3 loop is CASSRGGRRDTDTQYF. DNA for the CDR3: TGTGCCAGCAGCCGGGGGGGGAGACGGGACACAGATACGCAGTATTTT.

This clonotype was seen only once. The rearrangement joins TRBV4-3 to TRBJ2-4; perhaps TRBD2 as D (6 bases). This CDR3 is 15 amino acids long. The V and J ends lost 2 bases and 3 bases respectively, with 11 bases between them. CDR1 is LGHNA, CDR2 YSLEER, per germline. The CDR3 loop reads CASSQLWGDKNIQYF. DNA for the CDR3: TGCGCCAGCAGCCAACTGTGGGGGGACAAAAACATTCAGTACTTC.

The V gene is TRBV4-2, the J gene TRBJ2-5; no reliable D call. This CDR3 region has 15 residues. Per germline, CDR1 LGHNA and CDR2 YNFKEQ. V was clipped by 1 base and J by 11 bases, with 20 bases between them. Written as DNA, the CDR3 is TGTGCCAGCAGCCAAGCCATCCATGATGACAATGAGCAGTACTTC. Encoded protein: CASSQAIHDDNEQYF.

This sequence joins TRBV6-2 or TRBV6-3 and TRBJ2-1; 12 nucleotides align to TRBD2. Germline CDR1 reads MNHEY; CDR2 reads SVGEGT. The CDR3 has 15 amino acids. Trimming at V came to 5 bases and at J to 8 bases, leaving 7 bases not matched to a gene. The CDR3 DNA sequence: TGTGCCAGCAGTCTGACTAGCGGGAGACGGTATGAGCAGTTCTTC. It translates to CASSLTSGRRYEQFF.

This chain uses TRBV28 with TRBJ1-1, with 9 bases lining up with TRBD1. The germline V gene encodes CDR1 MDHEN and CDR2 SYDVKM. V dropped 5 bases and J dropped 1; count of bases not matched to a gene: 2. This CDR3 has 14 residues. The CDR3 here is CASSTGGRNTEAFF. The CDR3 DNA is TGTGCCAGCAGTACAGGGGGCAGGAACACTGAAGCTTTCTTT.

The rearrangement uses TRBV27 and TRBJ2-7; TRBD1 agrees at 7 bases. The CDR3 is 14 residues long. With V trimmed by 4 bases and J by 3 bases, 6 bases remained unmatched. In germline, CDR1 is MNHEY, CDR2 SMNVEV (reference sequence). The CDR3 loop reads CASSSQGVFYEQYF. CDR3 DNA sequence: TGTGCCAGCAGTTCCCAGGGGGTGTTCTACGAGCAGTACTTC.